This passage covers 23 T cell receptor beta chains from one sample sequenced in a study of blood T cell repertoires in COVID-19 (dated by TCRdb to 2020 to 2022). Library construction relied on the immunoSEQ multiplex PCR assay. TCRdb carries this immuneACCESS record with in-frame sequences only. Its versions omit some clonotypes, under half of them owing to an unresolved V gene in the studies checked, with the rest unexplained. Present in this sample are 100,000 or so clones, around 89% of which were seen just once. The ten largest account for about 18% of the sample. Material: peripheral blood. The receptors here all came from a human donor with acute or convalescent COVID-19. The donor label of this sample is uncertain.

The V call is TRBV5-1, the J call TRBJ1-1; D gene uncertain. V dropped 0 bases and J dropped 7 bases, with 16 bases sitting between them. Germline CDR1 SGHRS, CDR2 YFSETQ. CDR3 length: 15 amino acids. CDR3 amino acids: CASSLVGSPTGEAFF. CDR3 nucleotide sequence: TGCGCCAGCAGCTTGGTAGGCTCCCCAACGGGTGAAGCTTTCTTT. Filled out from reference TRBV5-1 and TRBJ1-1, the complete variable domain reads KAGVTQTPRYLIKTRGQQVTLSCSPISGHRSVSWYQQTPGQGLQFLFEYFSETQRNKGNFPGRFSGRQFSNSRSEMNVSTLELGDSALYLCASSLVGSPTGEAFFGQGTRLTVV.

This chain connects TRBV4-1 to TRBJ1-4, with unresolved D. Trimming shortened V by 3 bases and J by 0 bases, and 11 bases separated the two germline ends. The germline gives CDR1 MGHRA, CDR2 YSYEKL. The CDR3 sequence is 16 residues long. In DNA form, the CDR3 reads TGCGCCAGCAGCCATCCACGAGGTGCAACTAATGAAAAACTGTTTTTT. It is translated as CASSHPRGATNEKLFF.

This clone was counted between two and nine times. V and J are TRBV6-5 and TRBJ1-1, with D uncertain. The CDR3 extends over 14 amino acids. CDR1 and CDR2 (germline): MNHEY, SVGAGI. Trimming removed 6 bases at V and 1 base at J, with 12 bases between. This chain's CDR3 is CASSVRGKNTEAFF. The CDR3 region has the DNA TGTGCCAGCAGCGTGCGGGGAAAGAACACTGAAGCTTTCTTT.

The chain couples TRBV3-1 (or the pseudogene TRBV3-2) to TRBJ1-2; D may be TRBD1 (6 bases). The CDR3 is made up of 15 amino acids. Trimming took off 2 bases at V and 1 base at J, with 11 bases between the two ends. CDR1 and CDR2 from the germline V gene are LGHDT and YNNKEL (reference sequence). This chain's CDR3 is CASSQMDRINYGYTF. The CDR3 DNA follows: TGTGCCAGCAGCCAAATGGACAGAATTAACTATGGCTACACCTTC.

This clone was picked up a small number of times. The chain couples TRBV7-9 to TRBJ1-5; D ambiguous. The CDR3 contains 14 residues. The germline V gene encodes CDR1 SEHNR and CDR2 FQNEAQ (reference sequence). The ends were cut back, 0 bases at V and 5 bases at J, with 8 bases in the middle. The CDR3 nucleotides read TGTGCCAGCAGCTTAGCGAACGGGGATCAGCCCCAGCATTTT. This translates into CASSLANGDQPQHF.

The V gene is TRBV4-2, the J gene TRBJ2-3; 8 nucleotides line up with TRBD2. This CDR3 spans 18 amino acids. V trimming: 0 bases; J trimming: 4 bases; junction bases outside the gene matches: 12. Germline lookup yields CDR1 LGHNA and CDR2 YNFKEQ. CDR3 sequence reads: CASSQEVALAGSPDTQYF. Written as DNA, the CDR3 is TGTGCCAGCAGCCAAGAGGTCGCGTTAGCGGGATCCCCAGATACGCAGTATTTT.

The chain has TRBV30 and TRBJ1-1; 8 bases fit TRBD1. After removal of 3 bases from V and 4 bases from J, the junction contained 7 bases not matched to a gene. This CDR3 has 14 residues. Germline values: CDR1 GTSNPN, CDR2 SVGIG (reference sequence). CDR3 coding DNA: TGTGCCTGGAGGTTAGGGCAGGGGGCCACTGAAGCTTTCTTT. Its translation is CAWRLGQGATEAFF.

This clone was recorded at least ten times. The chain links TRBV11-1 to TRBJ1-5; no definite D call. Germline values: CDR1 SGHAT, CDR2 FQDESV (reference sequence). This CDR3 spans 13 amino acids. Trimming shortened V by 5 bases and J by 6 bases, and 11 bases separated the two germline ends. CDR3 coding DNA: TGTGCCAGCAGCCCCGGGGTTTCTCAGCCCCAGCATTTT. It translates to CASSPGVSQPQHF.

The chain combines TRBV6-5 with TRBJ1-3; D may be TRBD1 (5 bases). Trimming left V 5 bases short and J 0 bases short, with 11 bases between. The CDR3 has 15 amino acids. Germline CDR1 reads MNHEY; CDR2 reads SVGAGI. The DNA for the CDR3 is TGTGCCAGCAGTATCTCGGGGGGCTCTGGAAACACCATATATTTT. Residues: CASSISGGSGNTIYF.

The rearrangement joins TRBV27 to TRBJ1-3; 9 nucleotides line up with TRBD1. V shed 5 bases and J 0 bases; nucleotides not matched to a gene: 20. The CDR3 covers 21 residues. The V gene's germline CDR1 is MNHEY and CDR2 SMNVEV (reference sequence). Written as DNA, the CDR3 is TGTGCCAGCAGTCCCTTACCCGGGACAGGGAATGACCTGGACTCTGGAAACACCATATATTTT. Translating gives CASSPLPGTGNDLDSGNTIYF.

This chain links TRBV5-1 with TRBJ1-1, with 7 bases identical to TRBD1. V was pared by 4 bases and J by 0 bases, with 3 bases of the junction left unmatched. Germline V gene sequence: CDR1 SGHRS, CDR2 YFSETQ. This CDR3 is built from 14 residues. Here the CDR3 reads CASSQGEMNTEAFF. CDR3 bases: TGCGCCAGCAGCCAGGGGGAGATGAACACTGAAGCTTTCTTT.

The chain employs TRBV7-9 and TRBJ2-3; 8 nucleotides agree with TRBD2. Trimming at V came to 5 bases and at J to 4 bases, leaving 5 bases not matched to a gene. Germline CDR1 and CDR2: SEHNR and FQNEAQ (reference sequence). The CDR3 runs to 14 residues. CDR3 residues: CASSPSGSSDTQYF. Here the CDR3 DNA reads TGTGCCAGCAGCCCCAGCGGGAGCTCAGATACGCAGTATTTT.

The chain joins TRBV27 to TRBJ1-6, with 9 nucleotides matching TRBD1. V was clipped by 5 bases and J by 10 bases; unmatched bases: 6. The CDR3 consists of 14 residues. Germline CDR1 is MNHEY and CDR2 is SMNVEV (reference sequence). CDR3 sequence (DNA): TGTGCCAGCAGTGACAGGGGGATCGGGTCACCCCTCCACTTT. Translated: CASSDRGIGSPLHF.

This chain uses TRBV2 with TRBJ1-2; TRBD1 matches 9 bases. This CDR3 is built from 14 residues. J gave up 5 bases and V 7 bases, and 8 bases lay outside the gene matches. Germline V lookup: CDR1 SNHLY, CDR2 FYNNEI. The CDR3: CASTTTGGRYGYTF. The DNA for the CDR3 is TGTGCCAGCACCACGACAGGGGGGAGATATGGCTACACCTTC.

The J gene is TRBJ1-1, the V gene TRBV30, with TRBD1 matching 7 bases. V dropped 5 bases and J dropped 2; count of bases not matched to a gene: 5. The CDR3 sequence is 13 residues long. Germline CDR1 GTSNPN, CDR2 SVGIG (reference sequence). In DNA form, the CDR3 reads TGTGCCTGGGTGGGACAGATAAACACTGAAGCTTTCTTT. Protein: CAWVGQINTEAFF.

The chain uses TRBV5-1 and TRBJ2-1; maybe TRBD2 (6 bases). Between the trimmed V and J ends, which lost 2 bases and 2 bases, there was a span of 14 bases. Germline CDR1 reads SGHRS; CDR2 reads YFSETQ. This CDR3 region has 16 residues. The CDR3 DNA reads TGCGCCAGCAGCTTTGCAACCGGGACTCCCTACAATGAGCAGTTCTTC. Protein: CASSFATGTPYNEQFF.

The chain is built from TRBV4-3 and TRBJ1-3; TRBD1 might be the D (6 bases). The V gene's germline CDR1 is LGHNA and CDR2 YSLEER. This CDR3 spans 15 amino acids. Trimming removed 1 base at V and 4 bases at J, with 11 bases between. CDR3 residues: CASSQGQGTGNTIYF. The CDR3, as DNA: TGCGCCAGCAGCCAAGGGCAGGGGACAGGAAACACCATATATTTT.

V gene TRBV3-1 (or the pseudogene TRBV3-2) combines with J gene TRBJ2-3; the match to TRBD1 covers 9 bases. Germline CDR1 reads LGHDT; CDR2 reads YNNKEL (reference sequence). Trimming took 6 bases from V and 0 from J; bases not matched to a gene: 4. The length of the CDR3 is 15 residues. The DNA of the CDR3 is TGTGCCAGCAGACGGACAGGGGTTAGCACAGATACGCAGTATTTT. Translating gives CASRRTGVSTDTQYF.

V is TRBV27 and J is TRBJ1-2; D is possibly TRBD1 (5 bases). CDR3 length: 13 amino acids. In germline, CDR1 is MNHEY, CDR2 SMNVEV (reference sequence). The V gene lost 3 bases and the J gene lost 8 bases, with 13 bases spanning the gap. In nucleotides, the CDR3 is TGTGCCAGCAGTTTTTCAGGAGGGGACGGCTACACCTTC. Translation gives CASSFSGGDGYTF.

The chain recombines TRBV28 with TRBJ1-2; no clear D. The CDR3 sequence is 12 residues long. Trimming removed 9 bases from V and 7 bases from J, with 15 bases in between. Germline CDR1 is MDHEN and CDR2 is SYDVKM. DNA for the CDR3: TGTGCCAGTTCGGAGGGTGATATTGGCTACACCTTC. Translating gives CASSEGDIGYTF.

The chain is built from TRBV20-1 and TRBJ1-5; D gene uncertain. The CDR3 is made up of 12 amino acids. Germline V gives CDR1 DFQATT, CDR2 SNEGSKA (reference sequence). V was clipped by 3 bases and J by 0 bases, with 3 bases between them. The CDR3 protein is CSASYSNQPQHF. The DNA for the CDR3 is TGCAGTGCTAGTTATAGCAATCAGCCCCAGCATTTT.

In its sample, this clone was seen a few times. The chain links TRBV7-9 to TRBJ2-6, with a weak D call TRBD2 (6 bases). The V gene lost 3 bases and the J gene lost 2 bases, with 14 bases spanning the gap. CDR1 is SEHNR, CDR2 FQNEAQ, per germline (reference sequence). CDR3 length: 17 amino acids. The CDR3 DNA sequence: TGTGCCAGCAGCTTGCGGGACGGATTCCCTGGGGCCAACGTCCTGACTTTC. Residues: CASSLRDGFPGANVLTF.

The V and J genes are TRBV7-8 and TRBJ2-5; D is unresolved. CDR1 and CDR2 from the germline V gene are SGHVS and FQNEAQ. The length of the CDR3 is 14 residues. Trimming stripped 0 bases from V and 1 base from J, with 6 bases between. CDR3 nucleotide sequence: TGTGCCAGCAGCTTAGCCGAGTTCCAAGAGACCCAGTACTTC. The encoded protein is CASSLAEFQETQYF.